One sample yielded the 28 T cell receptor beta chains listed below, sequenced in a study of T cells in Graves' hyperthyroidism and ophthalmopathy. The investigators amplified TCR beta CDR3 regions from RNA transcripts. First-round RT-PCR of the TCR CDR3 relied on the HTBI primer set. TCRdb re-derived calls from the multiplex PCR reads in MiXCR, one entry per CDR3 protein. The sample lists hundreds of thousands of distinct CDR3 sequences; roughly 22% were seen once. Material: blood. All receptors derive from a man in his thirties or forties with Graves' ophthalmopathy.

This clonotype was picked up many times. The V call is TRBV28, the J call TRBJ1-4; 10 nucleotides align to TRBD1. V shed 4 bases and J 8 bases; nucleotides not matched to a gene: 4. The CDR3 spans 14 residues. Germline V gene data show CDR1 as MDHEN and CDR2 as SYDVKM. The chain's CDR3 is CASSYGQGVEKLFF. CDR3 DNA sequence: TGTGCCAGCAGTTACGGACAGGGGGTGGAAAAACTGTTTTTT.

This clonotype was recorded at least ten times. This chain uses TRBV12-3 or TRBV12-4 with TRBJ2-7; D tentatively fits TRBD1 or TRBD2 (5 bases each). V was pared by 3 bases and J by 6 bases, with 9 bases between. CDR3 length equals 12 residues. CDR3 coding DNA: TGTGCCAGCAGTTTTTCCGGGACCGAGCAGTACTTC. It is translated as CASSFSGTEQYF.

The chain carries TRBV2 and TRBJ1-2; TRBD1 aligns across 10 bases. The germline V gene encodes CDR1 SNHLY and CDR2 FYNNEI. V shed 3 bases and J 8 bases; nucleotides not matched to a gene: 15. The CDR3 loop spans 17 amino acids. The CDR3 nucleotides are TGTGCCAGCAGTGAGCCCGAAACGGGACAGGGGTTCGACGGCTACACCTTC. This codes for CASSEPETGQGFDGYTF.

This clonotype occurred many times. The V gene is TRBV6-1, the J gene TRBJ2-3; D is uncertain. Per germline, CDR1 MNHNS and CDR2 SASEGT. V lost 5 bases and J lost 1, with 10 bases in between. The CDR3 runs 14 residues. The CDR3 reads CASSHYGRTDTQYF. CDR3 bases: TGTGCCAGCAGTCATTACGGACGCACAGATACGCAGTATTTT.

The rearrangement joins TRBV29-1 to TRBJ1-2, with D possibly TRBD1 on 6 matching bases. Per the germline V gene, CDR1 is SQVTM and CDR2 is ANQGSEA. V was clipped by 1 base and J by 7 bases, with 13 bases between them. The CDR3 length is 13 residues. Here the CDR3 reads CSVEAGGAGGYTF. The CDR3 nucleotides read TGCAGCGTTGAAGCTGGGGGCGCCGGTGGCTACACCTTC.

This clonotype has a handful of counts. This chain uses TRBV29-1 with TRBJ1-1; TRBD1 aligns across 7 bases. The V gene end was trimmed by 6 bases and the J gene end by 4 bases; junction bases not matched to a gene: 11. Germline CDR1 SQVTM, CDR2 ANQGSEA. This CDR3 has 14 amino acids. The CDR3 region is CSVADRAGSTEAFF. CDR3 DNA sequence: TGCAGCGTGGCCGACAGGGCCGGGTCCACTGAAGCTTTCTTT.

V gene TRBV3-1 combines with J gene TRBJ1-4, with D tentatively TRBD1 (6 bases). The germline CDR1 and CDR2 sequences are LGHDT and YNNKEL (reference sequence). V was trimmed by 3 bases and J by 10 bases, leaving 9 bases between them. This CDR3 is built from 12 residues. CDR3 region: CASSQRGIKLFF. In nucleotides, the CDR3 is TGTGCCAGCAGCCAGAGGGGGATAAAACTGTTTTTT.

This clonotype occurred many times. The genes are TRBV28 and TRBJ1-1; TRBD1 might be the D (6 bases). Germline loops: CDR1 MDHEN, CDR2 SYDVKM. The ends were cut back, 6 bases at V and 5 bases at J, with 10 bases in the middle. The CDR3 has 12 amino acids. The CDR3 nucleotides are TGTGCCAGCAGCCGGACAGTAACTGAAGCTTTCTTT. Translation gives CASSRTVTEAFF. The full variable domain, its missing parts supplied by reference TRBV28 and TRBJ1-1, is DVKVTQSSRYLVKRTGEKVFLECVQDMDHENMFWYRQDPGLGLRLIYFSYDVKMKEKGDIPEGYSVSREKKERFSLILESASTNQTSMYLCASSRTVTEAFFGQGTRLTVV.

The chain joins TRBV28 to TRBJ2-7; TRBD1 aligns across 11 bases. This CDR3 region has 13 residues. Germline V gives CDR1 MDHEN, CDR2 SYDVKM. Losses at the gene ends were 9 bases for V and 1 base for J; bases not matched to a gene: 2. In nucleotides, the CDR3 is TGTGCCAGTGGGACAGGGGGGTCCTACGAGCAGTACTTC. The encoded protein is CASGTGGSYEQYF.

This clonotype was detected many times. CDR3 nucleotide sequence: TGTGCCAGCAGCTTAGGACAGTGGAACACTGAAGCTTTCTTT. This encodes CASSLGQWNTEAFF. V usage is TRBV11-2 and J usage is TRBJ1-1, with a tentative D call TRBD1 (5 bases). The CDR3 length is 14 residues. Trimming took off 1 base at V and 1 base at J, with 7 bases between the two ends. Per germline, CDR1 SGHAT and CDR2 FQNNGV.

This clonotype was seen ten or more times. The V and J genes are TRBV7-2 and TRBJ2-5, with D maybe TRBD1 (6 bases). CDR1 is SGHTA, CDR2 FQGNSA, per germline. The CDR3 spans 14 residues. Trimming removed 5 bases at V and 1 base at J, with 11 bases between. CDR3 sequence reads: CASSPNRVQETQYF. Here the CDR3 DNA reads TGTGCCAGCAGCCCGAACAGGGTCCAAGAGACCCAGTACTTC.

V is TRBV5-5 and J is TRBJ2-1; 13 nucleotides match TRBD2. The CDR3 spans 16 residues. The V segment lost 3 bases and the J segment 8 bases; nucleotides outside the gene matches: 8. Germline values: CDR1 SGHKS, CDR2 YYEKEE (reference sequence). Here the CDR3 reads CASSSRTSGSKYEQFF. The CDR3 coding sequence is TGTGCCAGCAGCTCCCGGACTAGCGGGAGTAAGTATGAGCAGTTCTTC.

A few counts support this clonotype. The gene calls are TRBV30 and TRBJ1-2; D unclear. V shed 7 bases and J shed 8 bases, with 11 bases lying between them. The CDR3 totals 10 residues. Per germline, CDR1 GTSNPN and CDR2 SVGIG (reference sequence). As DNA, the CDR3 is TGTGCCTCAGTGGTGGGCGGCTACACCTTC. It codes for CASVVGGYTF.

The chain uses TRBV5-1 and TRBJ2-1, with 11 bases identical to TRBD2. The CDR3 sequence is 17 residues long. Germline lookup yields CDR1 SGHRS and CDR2 YFSETQ. The J segment lost 11 bases and the V segment lost 1 base, leaving 14 bases of the junction unmatched. CDR3 DNA sequence: TGCGCCAGCAGCTTGCGGGGGACTAGCGGCTCTACAATGAAGCAGTTCTTC. It is translated as CASSLRGTSGSTMKQFF.

The chain is built from TRBV18 and TRBJ2-1, with D perhaps matching TRBD1 (5 bases). The ends were cut back, 0 bases at V and 2 bases at J, with 11 bases in the middle. The length of the CDR3 is 16 residues. Germline loops: CDR1 KGHSH, CDR2 LQKENI. The CDR3 is CASSPPGRAAYNEQFF. Written as DNA, the CDR3 is TGTGCCAGCTCACCACCTGGCAGGGCAGCCTACAATGAGCAGTTCTTC.

This clonotype has at least ten counts. The rearrangement links TRBV20-1 to TRBJ2-1, with D uncertain. CDR1 is DFQATT, CDR2 SNEGSKA, per germline (reference sequence). This CDR3 contains 12 residues. V dropped 3 bases and J dropped 7 bases, with 10 bases sitting between them. CDR3 sequence (DNA): TGCAGTGCTAGCGGCCCAAGAAATGAGCAGTTCTTC. It codes for CSASGPRNEQFF.

This clonotype occurred a few times. The rearrangement uses TRBV5-5 and TRBJ2-1; 8 bases line up with TRBD2. CDR1 is SGHKS, CDR2 YYEKEE, per germline (reference sequence). The CDR3 loop spans 18 amino acids. J gave up 0 bases and V 3 bases, and 11 bases lay outside the gene matches. CDR3 sequence reads: CASSSGLLAALSYNEQFF. The CDR3 DNA reads as TGTGCCAGCAGCTCCGGGCTACTAGCGGCGCTCTCCTACAATGAGCAGTTCTTC.

This clonotype has ten or more counts. The rearrangement uses TRBV30 and TRBJ2-1; the D gene is possibly TRBD2 (6 bases). Germline CDR1 reads GTSNPN; CDR2 reads SVGIG (reference sequence). The CDR3 covers 16 residues. Deletions cut 0 bases from V and 2 bases from J, with 14 bases between. This CDR3 reads CAWSVRNSGPYNEQFF. In DNA form, the CDR3 reads TGTGCCTGGAGTGTACGAAATAGCGGACCCTACAATGAGCAGTTCTTC.

This clonotype appeared many times. CDR3: CASKRDSYEQYF. CDR3 nucleotide sequence: TGTGCCAGCAAGAGGGACAGCTACGAGCAGTACTTC. J is TRBJ2-7 and V is TRBV6-1; 7 nucleotides agree with TRBD1. The ends lost 7 bases at V and 3 bases at J; junction bases unmatched: 3. Germline V gene data show CDR1 as MNHNS and CDR2 as SASEGT. This CDR3 spans 12 amino acids.

This clonotype was observed at least ten times. This chain joins TRBV28 and TRBJ2-7; tentative D call: TRBD2 (6 bases). The V end lost 6 bases, the J end lost 4 bases, and 10 bases lay between the germline ends. The CDR3 extends over 12 amino acids. Looked up from germline, CDR1 is MDHEN and CDR2 is SYDVKM. The CDR3 loop reads CASSISGYEQYF. The CDR3 DNA sequence: TGTGCCAGCAGCATTAGCGGATACGAGCAGTACTTC.

Ten or more counts support this clonotype. V and J are TRBV30 and TRBJ2-7, with TRBD1 as a possible D gene (6 bases). Trimming removed 7 bases at V and 2 bases at J, with 12 bases between. Germline values: CDR1 GTSNPN, CDR2 SVGIG (reference sequence). This CDR3 is 12 amino acids long. The CDR3 DNA reads TGTGCCTTAACACAGGGTACCTACGAGCAGTACTTC. Protein sequence: CALTQGTYEQYF.

This clonotype was seen more than once but under ten times. The rearrangement joins TRBV7-9 to TRBJ2-1; possibly TRBD1 or TRBD2 for D (6 bases each). The V gene lost 5 bases and the J gene lost 5 bases, with 10 bases spanning the gap. The CDR3 is 13 amino acids. CDR1 SEHNR and CDR2 FQNEAQ come from the germline V gene (reference sequence). The CDR3 sequence: CASSGGGHNEQFF. The DNA for the CDR3 is TGTGCCAGCAGCGGAGGGGGGCACAATGAGCAGTTCTTC.

This clonotype was seen only a few times. The V call is TRBV18, the J call TRBJ2-6; no definite D call. Germline CDR1 reads KGHSH; CDR2 reads LQKENI. With 2 bases removed from V and 2 bases from J, the gap between germline ends came to 13 bases. The CDR3 runs 17 residues. The CDR3 reads CASSPIPQIAGANVLTF. CDR3 in DNA: TGTGCCAGCTCACCAATACCTCAGATAGCTGGGGCCAACGTCCTGACTTTC.

This chain joins TRBV7-6 and TRBJ1-5; D is possibly TRBD1 (5 bases). Trimming left V 6 bases short and J 5 bases short, with 14 bases between. The CDR3 runs 14 residues. The germline gives CDR1 SGHVS, CDR2 FNYEAQ. CDR3 residues: CASSRGGTHQPQHF. The CDR3 coding sequence is TGTGCCAGCAGTAGGGGAGGGACGCATCAGCCCCAGCATTTT.

This clonotype was found a few times. J is TRBJ1-1 and V is TRBV12-3 or TRBV12-4, with D unresolved. Trimming pared 2 bases from V and 5 bases from J, leaving 12 bases between. The length of the CDR3 is 14 residues. CDR3 loop: CASSLREPGTEAFF. The DNA of the CDR3 is TGTGCCAGCAGTTTAAGGGAGCCGGGTACTGAAGCTTTCTTT.

The chain joins TRBV11-2 to TRBJ2-2, with unresolved D. V gave up 4 bases and J gave up 2 bases, with 8 bases separating them. Germline V gene data show CDR1 as SGHAT and CDR2 as FQNNGV. The CDR3 totals 14 residues. Written as DNA, the CDR3 is TGTGCCAGCAGCTCCTTCTATAACACCGGGGAGCTGTTTTTT. Its translation is CASSSFYNTGELFF.

This clonotype was seen more than once but under ten times. The chain is built from TRBV27 and TRBJ2-1, with D uncertain. Trimming removed 3 bases at V and 5 bases at J, with 14 bases between. This CDR3 has 15 residues. Germline V gene data show CDR1 as MNHEY and CDR2 as SMNVEV (reference sequence). CDR3 sequence: CASSFPGRTHNEQFF. For the CDR3, the DNA is TGTGCCAGCAGTTTTCCAGGTAGAACCCACAATGAGCAGTTCTTC.

This clonotype was found many times. The chain carries TRBV5-1 and TRBJ1-1; D is perhaps TRBD1 (5 bases). From germline, CDR1 is SGHRS and CDR2 YFSETQ. This CDR3 is 14 amino acids long. Trimming stripped 4 bases from V and 1 base from J, with 11 bases between. In DNA, the CDR3 is TGCGCCAGCAGCCAGGGATTTGGGAACACTGAAGCTTTCTTT. It is translated as CASSQGFGNTEAFF.